Listed here is a single TCR beta chain. This entry is derived from a study of control samples from healthy donors and cancer patients. V was shortened by 5 bases and J by 2 bases, with 14 bases between the two germline ends. This CDR3 comprises 15 residues. CDR1 and CDR2 from the germline V gene are SEHNR and FQNEAQ (reference sequence). Sequencing used immunoSEQ multiplex PCR; TCRdb keeps in-frame clones, though not all of them. The sample has 150,000 to 200,000 clones; 90% are singletons. The sequence was collected from a woman aged 50 to 60 in good health. Sequencing input: blood. The chain joins TRBV7-9 to TRBJ2-3; D might be TRBD1 or TRBD2, each matching 7 bases. The chain's CDR3 is CASSPRGGATDTQYF. The DNA for the CDR3 is TGTGCCAGCAGCCCCAGGGGGGGGGCCACAGATACGCAGTATTTT.